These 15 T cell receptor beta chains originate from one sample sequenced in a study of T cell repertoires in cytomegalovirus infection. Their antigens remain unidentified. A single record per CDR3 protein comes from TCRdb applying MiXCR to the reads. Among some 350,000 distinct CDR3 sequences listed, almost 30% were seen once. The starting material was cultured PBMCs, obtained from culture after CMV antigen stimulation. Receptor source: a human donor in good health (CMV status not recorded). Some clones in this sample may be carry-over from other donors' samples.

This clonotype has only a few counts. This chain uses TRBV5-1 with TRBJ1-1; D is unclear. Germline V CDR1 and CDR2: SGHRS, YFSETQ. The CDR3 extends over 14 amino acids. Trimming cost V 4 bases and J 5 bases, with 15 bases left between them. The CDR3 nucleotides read TGCGCCAGCAGCCCCGACCCCGTTGGGACTGAAGCTTTCTTT. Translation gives CASSPDPVGTEAFF.

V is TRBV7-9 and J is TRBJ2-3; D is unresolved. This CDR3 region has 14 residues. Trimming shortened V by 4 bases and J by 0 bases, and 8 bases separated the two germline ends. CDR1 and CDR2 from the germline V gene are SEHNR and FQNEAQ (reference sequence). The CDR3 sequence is CASSYPLSTDTQYF. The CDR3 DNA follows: TGTGCCAGCAGCTATCCACTGAGCACAGATACGCAGTATTTT.

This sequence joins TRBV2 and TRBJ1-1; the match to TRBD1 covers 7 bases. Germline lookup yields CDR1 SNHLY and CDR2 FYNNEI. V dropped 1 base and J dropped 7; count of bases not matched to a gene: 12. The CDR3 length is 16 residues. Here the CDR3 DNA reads TGTGCCAGCAGTGAAGTGCTCCTGCCCCGGGACAGTGAAGCTTTCTTT. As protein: CASSEVLLPRDSEAFF.

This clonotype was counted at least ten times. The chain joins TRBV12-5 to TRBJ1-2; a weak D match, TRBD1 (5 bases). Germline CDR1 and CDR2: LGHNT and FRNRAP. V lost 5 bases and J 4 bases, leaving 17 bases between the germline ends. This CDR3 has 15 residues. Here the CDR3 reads CASGINGGVSYGYTF. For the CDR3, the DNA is TGTGCTAGTGGTATCAATGGGGGAGTGAGCTATGGCTACACCTTC.

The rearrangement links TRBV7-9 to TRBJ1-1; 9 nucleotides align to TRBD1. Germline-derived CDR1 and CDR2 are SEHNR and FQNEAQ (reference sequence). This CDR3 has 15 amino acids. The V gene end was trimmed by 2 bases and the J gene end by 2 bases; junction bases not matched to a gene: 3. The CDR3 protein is CASSLLQGANTEAFF. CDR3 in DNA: TGTGCCAGCAGCTTATTACAGGGGGCCAACACTGAAGCTTTCTTT.

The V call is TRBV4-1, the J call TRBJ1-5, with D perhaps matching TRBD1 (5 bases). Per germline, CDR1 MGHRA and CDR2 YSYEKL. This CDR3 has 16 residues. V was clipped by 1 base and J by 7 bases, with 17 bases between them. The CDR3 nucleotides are TGCGCCAGCAGCCAAGGGGGGTGGGTCGGAGGCCAGCCCCAGCATTTT. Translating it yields CASSQGGWVGGQPQHF.

The CDR3 nucleotides are TGTGCCAGCAGCCCGCGACTCTCTGGAAACACCATATATTTT. Protein sequence: CASSPRLSGNTIYF. This chain connects TRBV7-8 to TRBJ1-3; D is uncertain. The CDR3 is 14 residues long. Germline V lookup: CDR1 SGHVS, CDR2 FQNEAQ. Trimming removed 5 bases at V and 0 bases at J, with 8 bases between.

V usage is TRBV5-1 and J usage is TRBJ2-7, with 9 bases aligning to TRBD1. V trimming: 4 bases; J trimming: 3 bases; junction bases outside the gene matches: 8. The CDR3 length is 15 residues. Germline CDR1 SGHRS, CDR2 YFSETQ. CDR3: CASSTGQGVYYEQYF. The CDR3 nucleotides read TGCGCCAGCAGCACGGGACAGGGAGTCTACTACGAGCAGTACTTC.

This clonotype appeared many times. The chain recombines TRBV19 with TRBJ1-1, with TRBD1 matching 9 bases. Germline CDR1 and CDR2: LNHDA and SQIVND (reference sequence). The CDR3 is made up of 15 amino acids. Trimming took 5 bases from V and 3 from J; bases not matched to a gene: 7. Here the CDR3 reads CASSPRTGVDTEAFF. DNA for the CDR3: TGTGCCAGTAGTCCCCGGACAGGGGTGGACACTGAAGCTTTCTTT.

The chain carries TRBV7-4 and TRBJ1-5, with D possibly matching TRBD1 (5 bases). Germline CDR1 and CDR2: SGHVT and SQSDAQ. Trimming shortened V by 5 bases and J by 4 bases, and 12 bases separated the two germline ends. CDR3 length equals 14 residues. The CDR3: CASSPPDTNQPQHF. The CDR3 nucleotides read TGTGCCAGCAGCCCTCCGGACACAAATCAGCCCCAGCATTTT.

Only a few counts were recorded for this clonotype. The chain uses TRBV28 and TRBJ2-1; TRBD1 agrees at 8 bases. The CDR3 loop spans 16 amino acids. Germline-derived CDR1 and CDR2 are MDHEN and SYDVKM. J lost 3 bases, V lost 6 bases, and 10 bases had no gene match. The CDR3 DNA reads TGTGCCAGCAGCCCACCGACAGGGGCCGGCTACAATGAGCAGTTCTTC. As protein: CASSPPTGAGYNEQFF.

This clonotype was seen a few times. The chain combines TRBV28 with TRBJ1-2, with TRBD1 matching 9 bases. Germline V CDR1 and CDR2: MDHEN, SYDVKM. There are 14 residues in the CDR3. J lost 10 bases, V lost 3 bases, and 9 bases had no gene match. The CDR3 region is CASSFGTGMMDYTF. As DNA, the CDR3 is TGTGCCAGCAGTTTCGGGACAGGGATGATGGACTACACCTTC.

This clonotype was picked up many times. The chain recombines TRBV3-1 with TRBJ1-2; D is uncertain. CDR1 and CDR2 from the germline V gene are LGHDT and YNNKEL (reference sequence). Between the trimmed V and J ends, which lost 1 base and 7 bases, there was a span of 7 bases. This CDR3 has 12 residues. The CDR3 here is CASSQGAGGYTF. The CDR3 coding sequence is TGTGCCAGCAGCCAAGGAGCCGGTGGCTACACCTTC.

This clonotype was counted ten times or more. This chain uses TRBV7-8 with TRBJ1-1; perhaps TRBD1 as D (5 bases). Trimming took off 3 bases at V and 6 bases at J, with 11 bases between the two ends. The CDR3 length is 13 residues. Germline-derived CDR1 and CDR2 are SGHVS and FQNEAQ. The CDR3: CASSLAGYAEAFF. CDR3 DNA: TGTGCCAGCAGCTTGGCAGGGTACGCTGAAGCTTTCTTT.

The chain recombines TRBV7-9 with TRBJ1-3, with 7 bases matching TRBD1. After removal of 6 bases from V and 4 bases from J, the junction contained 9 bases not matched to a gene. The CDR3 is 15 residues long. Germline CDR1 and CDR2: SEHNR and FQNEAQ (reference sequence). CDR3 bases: TGTGCCAGCAGACGGGGACAGTCATCGGGAAACACCATATATTTT. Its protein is CASRRGQSSGNTIYF.